This T cell receptor beta chain was captured in a study of blood T cell repertoires in COVID-19. Study as a whole: T cells, B-cell-depleted T cells, or PBMCs supplied cDNA or gDNA.

This clone has a count of ten or more. Sequencing used immunoSEQ multiplex PCR; TCRdb keeps in-frame clones, though not all of them. The table records a few hundred thousand clones, 85% of them present only once. CDR1 is LNHNV, CDR2 YYDKDF, per germline (reference sequence). V shed 5 bases and J 2 bases; nucleotides not matched to a gene: 7. This CDR3 is 16 amino acids long. Material for sequencing was peripheral blood. The TCR sequence derives from a man aged 45 to 65 who had recovered from COVID-19. V usage is TRBV15 and J usage is TRBJ1-5; 9 positions agree with TRBD1. The CDR3 bases are TGTGCCACCAGCGGGATACAGGGGGCGGGCAATCAGCCCCAGCATTTT. Translation: CATSGIQGAGNQPQHF.